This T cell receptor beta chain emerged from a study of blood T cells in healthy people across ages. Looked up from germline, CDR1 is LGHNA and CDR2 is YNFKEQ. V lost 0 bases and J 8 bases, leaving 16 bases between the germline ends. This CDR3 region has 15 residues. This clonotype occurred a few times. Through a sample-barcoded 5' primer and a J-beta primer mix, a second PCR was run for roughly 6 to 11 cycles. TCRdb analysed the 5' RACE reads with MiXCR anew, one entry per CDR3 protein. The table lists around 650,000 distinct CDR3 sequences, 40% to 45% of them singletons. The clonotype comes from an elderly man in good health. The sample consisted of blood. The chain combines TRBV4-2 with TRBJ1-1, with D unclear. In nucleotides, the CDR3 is TGTGCCAGCAGCCAAGATTATAGTAGGGCACGGGAAGCTTTCTTT. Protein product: CASSQDYSRAREAFF.